One and the same sample provided the 5 T cell receptor beta chains below, sequenced in a study of shared clonotypes between healthy human individuals. Using immunoSEQ multiplex PCR, the repertoire was profiled, and TCRdb retains in-frame clones only, with some absent. The sample carries around 1.4 million clones, approximately 98.5% recorded once. The sample comprised naive CD4+ T cells sorted from blood. Documented subset: CD45RA+ positively selected. Source of these receptors: a man aged 25 to 45 in good health.

CDR3 residues: CASSGGRGGEKLFF. CDR3 sequence (DNA): TGTGCCAGCAGCGGTGGGAGGGGAGGTGAAAAACTGTTTTTT. The V gene is TRBV9, the J gene TRBJ1-4, with D possibly matching TRBD1 (5 bases). CDR3 length: 14 amino acids. Germline CDR1 is SGDLS and CDR2 is YYNGEE. The germline V and J ends were trimmed by 3 bases and 7 bases, with 13 bases remaining between them.

The CDR3 DNA reads TGTGCCAGCAGCCAGTATTTAGCTAGCGGGGAGCAGTTCTTC. This encodes CASSQYLASGEQFF. This chain uses TRBV7-8 with TRBJ2-1, with TRBD2 identical over 8 bases. Germline loops: CDR1 SGHVS, CDR2 FQNEAQ. The CDR3 has 14 amino acids. The junction had 10 bases not matched to a gene; V was cut back by 5 bases and J by 10 bases.

The CDR3 region is CASSLGRAPGPLTDTQYF. The CDR3 DNA reads TGTGCCAGCAGCTTAGGGCGCGCGCCAGGGCCCCTCACAGATACGCAGTATTTT. The chain employs TRBV11-2 and TRBJ2-3; TRBD1 might be the D (5 bases). V gave up 1 base and J gave up 2 bases, with 19 bases separating them. Germline loops: CDR1 SGHAT, CDR2 FQNNGV. CDR3 length: 18 residues.

About this clone: Different DNA sequences within this sample yield the same CDR3. This chain connects TRBV5-4 to TRBJ2-5; D remains ambiguous. Germline V lookup: CDR1 SGHNT, CDR2 YYREEE (reference sequence). Trimming removed 0 bases from V and 4 bases from J, with 4 bases in between. This CDR3 contains 12 residues. The CDR3, as DNA: TGTGCCAGCAGCTTGGACTCAGAGACCCAGTACTTC. Protein product: CASSLDSETQYF.

This clone is a singleton in its sample. This chain uses TRBV19 with TRBJ1-1, with D possibly being TRBD1 (6 bases). This CDR3 is built from 11 residues. V was shortened by 6 bases and J by 5 bases, with 7 bases between the two germline ends. The germline gives CDR1 LNHDA, CDR2 SQIVND (reference sequence). The CDR3 loop reads CASRQGTEAFF. For the CDR3, the DNA is TGTGCCAGTAGGCAGGGGACTGAAGCTTTCTTT.